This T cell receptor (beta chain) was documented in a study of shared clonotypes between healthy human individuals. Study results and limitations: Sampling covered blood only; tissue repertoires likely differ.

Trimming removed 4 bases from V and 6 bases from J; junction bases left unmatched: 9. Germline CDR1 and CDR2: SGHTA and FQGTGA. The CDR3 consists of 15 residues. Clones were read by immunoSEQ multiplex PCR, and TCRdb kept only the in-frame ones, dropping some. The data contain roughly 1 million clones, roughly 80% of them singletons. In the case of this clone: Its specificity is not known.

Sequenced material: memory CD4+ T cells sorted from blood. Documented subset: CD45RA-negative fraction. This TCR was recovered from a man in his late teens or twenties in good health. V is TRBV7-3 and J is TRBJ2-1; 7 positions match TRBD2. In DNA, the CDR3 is TGTGCCAGCAGCTCCACGGGACTACCAGGCAATGAGCAGTTCTTC. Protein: CASSSTGLPGNEQFF.